This T cell receptor (beta chain) was obtained from a study of blood T cell repertoires in COVID-19. Study summary: In each case, the material was cDNA or gDNA derived from T cells, B-cell-depleted T cells, or PBMCs.

Germline assignment: CDR1 SNHLY and CDR2 FYNNEI. V lost 4 bases, J lost 0 bases, and 9 bases lay in between. The CDR3 loop spans 15 amino acids. In the authors' methods: Nucleated cell number was recorded as an estimate derived from reference gene primer amplification. Sequencing was performed with immunoSEQ multiplex PCR; in TCRdb, only in-frame clones are kept and a portion is missing. The V and J calls and the clone size are those of that table, but D and trimming were determined from the DNA. The sample consists of approximately 140,000 clones, about 88% of them appearing once. The rearrangement joins TRBV2 to TRBJ2-2; unclear D gene. This receptor was taken from a man aged 45-65 years with active or convalescent COVID-19. Sequencing input: peripheral blood. This chain's CDR3 is CASSARVANTGELFF. CDR3 coding DNA: TGTGCCAGCAGTGCTCGAGTAGCGAACACCGGGGAGCTGTTTTTT.